The next 13 T cell receptor beta chains were all read from a single sample in a study of blood T cell repertoires in COVID-19. Assay: immunoSEQ multiplex PCR; the TCRdb copy retains only in-frame clones and omits some. Of roughly 100,000 clones detected, roughly 88% appear once; the ten largest clones hold approximately 2%. Sequenced input: peripheral blood. These receptors were taken from a man aged 50 or older with COVID-19, enrolled during active disease.

The chain links TRBV30 to TRBJ2-1, with 11 bases matching TRBD2. The CDR3 extends over 16 amino acids. The ends lost 4 bases at V and 3 bases at J; junction bases unmatched: 8. CDR1 and CDR2 from the germline V gene are GTSNPN and SVGIG (reference sequence). CDR3 sequence (DNA): TGTGCCTGGATCCCACGAGGGACTAGCGGCTACAATGAGCAGTTCTTC. Its translation: CAWIPRGTSGYNEQFF.

This clone was seen once. CDR3 DNA: TGTGCCAGCACCCCATTGAAGGGACAGGGAGACTATAGCAATCAGCCCCAGCATTTT. It encodes CASTPLKGQGDYSNQPQHF. The genes are TRBV3-1 (or the pseudogene TRBV3-2) and TRBJ1-5; TRBD1 agrees at 9 bases. There are 19 residues in the CDR3. The germline V gene has CDR1 LGHDT and CDR2 YNNKEL (reference sequence). J gave up 0 bases and V 7 bases, and 16 bases lay outside the gene matches.

The chain couples TRBV7-2 to TRBJ2-7; D is perhaps TRBD1 (7 bases). Trimming stripped 1 base from V and 7 bases from J, with 17 bases between. The CDR3 sequence is 15 residues long. Germline values: CDR1 SGHTA, CDR2 FQGNSA. The CDR3: CASSLGGDSPQEQYF. CDR3 DNA: TGTGCCAGCAGCTTAGGCGGGGACAGTCCCCAGGAGCAGTACTTC.

The chain recombines TRBV9 with TRBJ1-2, with 7 bases matching TRBD1. The germline V gene has CDR1 SGDLS and CDR2 YYNGEE. CDR3 length equals 15 residues. V dropped 3 bases and J dropped 12; count of bases not matched to a gene: 17. CDR3 coding DNA: TGTGCCAGCAGCGCGAGGGGTCAAGGGGGCGCTTCTCACACCTTC. Residues: CASSARGQGGASHTF.

The chain employs TRBV4-3 and TRBJ1-5; D unclear. The length of the CDR3 is 15 residues. Germline V gives CDR1 LGHNA, CDR2 YSLEER. V gave up 3 bases and J gave up 5 bases, with 14 bases separating them. CDR3 sequence reads: CASSQGRTDYQPQHF. The CDR3 region has the DNA TGCGCCAGCAGCCAGGGTCGGACTGACTATCAGCCCCAGCATTTT.

The rearrangement links TRBV25-1 to TRBJ1-5, with D unresolved. Germline assignment: CDR1 MGHDK and CDR2 SYGVNS. The germline V and J ends were trimmed by 2 bases and 5 bases, with 10 bases remaining between them. This CDR3 has 14 amino acids. CDR3 region: CASSEQASYQPQHF. The CDR3 coding sequence is TGTGCCAGCAGTGAACAGGCATCCTATCAGCCCCAGCATTTT.

The V gene is TRBV9, the J gene TRBJ1-6, with D perhaps matching TRBD1 (5 bases). Germline assignment: CDR1 SGDLS and CDR2 YYNGEE. Trimming removed 3 bases from V and 7 bases from J, with 11 bases in between. CDR3 size: 14 residues. CDR3: CASSETVANSPLHF. In nucleotides, the CDR3 is TGTGCCAGCAGCGAGACAGTGGCGAATTCACCCCTCCACTTT.

The chain couples TRBV7-9 to TRBJ1-1; no clear D. The germline V gene has CDR1 SEHNR and CDR2 FQNEAQ (reference sequence). CDR3 size: 15 residues. V lost 5 bases to trimming and J lost 1 base, with 14 bases between them. CDR3 DNA sequence: TGTGCCAGCAGCCCCCCTGAAGGAGGGAACACTGAAGCTTTCTTT. This translates into CASSPPEGGNTEAFF.

V and J are TRBV5-8 and TRBJ2-2, with TRBD2 matching over 11 bases. Trimming cost V 0 bases and J 4 bases; bases outside gene matches: 8. The CDR3 consists of 18 residues. The germline CDR1 and CDR2 sequences are SGHTS and YDEGEE. The CDR3 here is CASSLAPLAGGVTGELFF. CDR3 nucleotides: TGTGCCAGCAGCTTGGCCCCCCTAGCGGGGGGAGTCACCGGGGAGCTGTTTTTT.

V and J are TRBV2 and TRBJ2-6, with 7 bases that match TRBD1. The V segment lost 5 bases and the J segment 1 base; nucleotides outside the gene matches: 11. The CDR3 runs to 18 residues. The V gene's germline CDR1 is SNHLY and CDR2 FYNNEI. The CDR3 nucleotides are TGTGCCAGCAGTCGGACAGGAATCCACCGTTCTGGGGCCAACGTCCTGACTTTC. Residues: CASSRTGIHRSGANVLTF.

V gene TRBV28 combines with J gene TRBJ1-4; tentative D call: TRBD1 (6 bases). Germline assignment: CDR1 MDHEN and CDR2 SYDVKM. Trimming removed 3 bases from V and 1 base from J, with 12 bases in between. This CDR3 comprises 16 residues. This CDR3 is CASSFSGVITNEKLFF. CDR3 nucleotides: TGTGCCAGCAGTTTTTCAGGGGTTATAACTAATGAAAAACTGTTTTTT.

The chain recombines TRBV9 with TRBJ2-3; D remains unclear. Germline CDR1 SGDLS, CDR2 YYNGEE. The CDR3 loop spans 13 amino acids. V lost 0 bases, J lost 3 bases, and 5 bases lay in between. This chain's CDR3 is CASSVVATDTQYF. CDR3 nucleotide sequence: TGTGCCAGCAGCGTAGTGGCAACAGATACGCAGTATTTT.

The chain has TRBV5-4 and TRBJ1-2; 7 bases are shared with TRBD1. This CDR3 contains 17 residues. The trim removed 1 base at V and 2 bases at J, leaving 11 bases unmatched. Germline CDR1 reads SGHNT; CDR2 reads YYREEE (reference sequence). This CDR3 reads CASSLSPRRGLNYGYTF. The DNA for the CDR3 is TGTGCCAGCAGCTTGTCCCCCCGGAGGGGGCTAAACTATGGCTACACCTTC.